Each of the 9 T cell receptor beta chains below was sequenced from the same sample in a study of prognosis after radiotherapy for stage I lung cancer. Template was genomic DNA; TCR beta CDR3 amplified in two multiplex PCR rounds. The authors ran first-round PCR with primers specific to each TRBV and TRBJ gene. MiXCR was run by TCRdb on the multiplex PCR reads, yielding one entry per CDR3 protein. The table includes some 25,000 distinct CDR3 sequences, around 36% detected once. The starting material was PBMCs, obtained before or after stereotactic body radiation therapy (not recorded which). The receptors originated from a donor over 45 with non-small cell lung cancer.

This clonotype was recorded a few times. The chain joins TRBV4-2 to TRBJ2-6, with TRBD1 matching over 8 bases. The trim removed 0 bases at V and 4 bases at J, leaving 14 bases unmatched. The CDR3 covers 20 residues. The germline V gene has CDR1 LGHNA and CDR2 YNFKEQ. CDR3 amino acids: CASSQDKRGRGLGGANVLTF. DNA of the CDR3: TGTGCCAGCAGCCAAGATAAACGCGGCAGGGGGCTGGGCGGGGCCAACGTCCTGACTTTC.

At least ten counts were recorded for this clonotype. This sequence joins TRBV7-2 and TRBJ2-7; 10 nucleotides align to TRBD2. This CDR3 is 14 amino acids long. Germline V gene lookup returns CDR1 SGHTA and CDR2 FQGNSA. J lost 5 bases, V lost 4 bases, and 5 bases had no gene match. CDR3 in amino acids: CASSSGLAVDEQYF. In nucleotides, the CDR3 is TGTGCCAGCAGCTCCGGACTAGCGGTCGACGAGCAGTACTTC.

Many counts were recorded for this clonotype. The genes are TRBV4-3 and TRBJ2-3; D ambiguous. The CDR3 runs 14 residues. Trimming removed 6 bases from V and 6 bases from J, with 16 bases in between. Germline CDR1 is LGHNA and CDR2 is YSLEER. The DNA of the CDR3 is TGCGCCAGCAGTCAGGAACCACCGCCGGATACGCAGTATTTT. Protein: CASSQEPPPDTQYF.

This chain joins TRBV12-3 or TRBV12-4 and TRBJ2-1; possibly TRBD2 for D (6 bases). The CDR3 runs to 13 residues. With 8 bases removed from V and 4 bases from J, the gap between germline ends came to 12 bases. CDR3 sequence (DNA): TGTGCCAGCGGATTAGCGGAATACAATGAGCAGTTCTTC. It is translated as CASGLAEYNEQFF.

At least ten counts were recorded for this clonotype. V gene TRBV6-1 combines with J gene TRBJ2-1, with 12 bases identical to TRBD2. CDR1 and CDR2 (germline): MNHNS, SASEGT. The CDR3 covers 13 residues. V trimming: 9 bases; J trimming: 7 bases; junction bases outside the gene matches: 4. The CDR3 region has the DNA TGTGCCAGTTCAGGACTAGCGGGAAATGAGCAGTTCTTC. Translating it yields CASSGLAGNEQFF.

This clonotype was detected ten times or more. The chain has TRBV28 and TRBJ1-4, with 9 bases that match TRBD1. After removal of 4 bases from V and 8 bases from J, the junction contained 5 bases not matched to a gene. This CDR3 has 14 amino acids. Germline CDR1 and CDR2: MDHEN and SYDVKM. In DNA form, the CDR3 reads TGTGCCAGCAGTTACGGACAGGGGAGGGAAAAACTGTTTTTT. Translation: CASSYGQGREKLFF.

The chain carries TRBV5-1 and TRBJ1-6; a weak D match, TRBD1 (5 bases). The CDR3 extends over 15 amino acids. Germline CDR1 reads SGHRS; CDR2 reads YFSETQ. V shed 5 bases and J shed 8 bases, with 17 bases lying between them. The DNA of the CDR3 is TGCGCCAGCAGTAAGGTATCCACGGGGGATTCACCCCTCCACTTT. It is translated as CASSKVSTGDSPLHF.

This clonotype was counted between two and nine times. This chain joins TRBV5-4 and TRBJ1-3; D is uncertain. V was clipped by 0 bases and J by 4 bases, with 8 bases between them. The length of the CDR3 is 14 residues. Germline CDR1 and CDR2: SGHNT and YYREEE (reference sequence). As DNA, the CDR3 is TGTGCCAGCAGCTTGGATACAACCGGAAACACCATATATTTT. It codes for CASSLDTTGNTIYF. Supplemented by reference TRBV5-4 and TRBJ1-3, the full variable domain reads ETGVTQSPTHLIKTRGQQVTLRCSSQSGHNTVSWYQQALGQGPQFIFQYYREEENGRGNFPPRFSGLQFPNYSSELNVNALELDDSALYLCASSLDTTGNTIYFGEGSWLTVV.

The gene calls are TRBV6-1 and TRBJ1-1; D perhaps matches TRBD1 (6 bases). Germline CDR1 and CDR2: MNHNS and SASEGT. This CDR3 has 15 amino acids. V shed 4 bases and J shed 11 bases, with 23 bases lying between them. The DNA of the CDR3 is TGTGCCAGCAGTGGGGGACAACAGGGTGTTCGTCGGGCTTTCTTT. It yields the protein CASSGGQQGVRRAFF.